This T cell receptor beta chain was captured by sequencing in a study of T cells in Graves' hyperthyroidism and ophthalmopathy. Study-level information: Any treatment followed the collection of peripheral blood at initial diagnosis.

Hyperthyroidism patients were newly diagnosed, had disease duration under 2 months, and were aged 18 to 65 years. Patients were excluded because of uncontrolled infection, other autoimmune disease, pregnancy or lactation. Based on clinical symptoms, serum thyroxine and TRAb, thyroid ultrasound and orbital computed tomography, diagnoses were reached. V was cut by 4 bases and J by 5 bases, with 14 bases left in between. The CDR3 covers 15 residues. TCR beta CDR3 sequences were amplified from RNA transcripts. The TCR CDR3 first-round RT-PCR relied on the HTBI primer set. TCRdb re-analysed the multiplex PCR reads in MiXCR, keeping a single row per CDR3 protein. Seen here are hundreds of thousands of distinct CDR3 sequences, 15% to 20% observed once, and the top ten hold approximately 15%.

The sample was blood. The chain has TRBV12-3 or TRBV12-4 and TRBJ1-4; no reliable D call. This receptor was identified in a woman aged 45-65 years with Graves' hyperthyroidism that later progressed to Graves' ophthalmopathy. As DNA, the CDR3 is TGTGCCAGCAGTTCTGGTACAGACTTCAATGAAAAACTGTTTTTT. The encoded protein is CASSSGTDFNEKLFF.